These 13 T cell receptor beta chains share one sample of origin, sequenced in a study of blood T cell repertoires in COVID-19. Sequencing used immunoSEQ multiplex PCR; TCRdb keeps in-frame clones, though not all of them. The sample yields approximately 300,000 clones, more than 85% seen once. The sequencing input was PBMCs or T cells enriched from blood (not recorded which). Receptors were obtained from a woman in her thirties who had been exposed to COVID-19.

V usage is TRBV5-1 and J usage is TRBJ1-6; D is unclear. The CDR3 extends over 16 amino acids. The germline gives CDR1 SGHRS, CDR2 YFSETQ. Trimming left V 0 bases short and J 2 bases short, with 9 bases between. CDR3 amino acids: CASSLGGDAYNSPLHF. The CDR3 coding sequence is TGCGCCAGCAGCTTGGGGGGAGACGCCTATAATTCACCCCTCCACTTT.

The genes are TRBV21-1 and TRBJ2-1; the table assigns TRBD1, which was not confirmed against the DNA. TRBV21-1 has pseudogene status. The CDR3 contains 18 residues. The CDR3 region is CASSISLRGTGLSMSEFF. The CDR3 DNA reads as TGTGCCAGCAGCATATCACTACGGGGGACAGGACTTTCGATGAGCGAGTTCTTC.

V usage is TRBV4-3 and J usage is TRBJ1-1; D unresolved. CDR3 length: 16 residues. CDR1 and CDR2 (germline): LGHNA, YSLEER. With 1 base removed from V and 1 base from J, the gap between germline ends came to 13 bases. The CDR3 sequence: CASSQGQERWNTEAFF. CDR3 nucleotide sequence: TGCGCCAGCAGCCAAGGTCAGGAAAGGTGGAACACTGAAGCTTTCTTT.

This rearrangement joins TRBV3-1 (or the pseudogene TRBV3-2) to TRBJ1-1; 8 nucleotides match TRBD1. This CDR3 spans 12 amino acids. CDR1 is LGHDT, CDR2 YNNKEL, per germline (reference sequence). J lost 11 bases, V lost 4 bases, and 6 bases had no gene match. In DNA form, the CDR3 reads TGTGCCAGCAGCCTTCGACAGGGGCGGGCTTTCTTT. Encoded protein: CASSLRQGRAFF.

V and J are TRBV5-4 and TRBJ1-1; TRBD1 might be the D (5 bases). This CDR3 has 15 residues. Germline assignment: CDR1 SGHNT and CDR2 YYREEE (reference sequence). V was pared by 4 bases and J by 1 base, with 14 bases between. This chain's CDR3 is CASSQYRGKNTEAFF. DNA of the CDR3: TGTGCCAGCAGCCAATACCGGGGGAAGAACACTGAAGCTTTCTTT.

The chain joins TRBV6-5 to TRBJ1-1, with 7 positions matching TRBD1. With V trimmed by 9 bases and J by 3 bases, 4 bases remained unmatched. Germline CDR1 reads MNHEY; CDR2 reads SVGAGI. This CDR3 has 12 residues. The CDR3 nucleotides read TGTGCCAGTCAAGGGGGCTACACTGAAGCTTTCTTT. Amino acids: CASQGGYTEAFF.

CDR3 sequence (DNA): TGTGCCAGTGCGAGGAGAGCGGGAGGATACAATGAGCAGTTCTTC. Translation: CASARRAGGYNEQFF. The chain has TRBV9 and TRBJ2-1, with 9 positions matching TRBD2. After removal of 8 bases from V and 4 bases from J, the junction contained 10 bases not matched to a gene. The CDR3 is 15 residues long. Germline assignment: CDR1 SGDLS and CDR2 YYNGEE. Together with reference TRBV9 and TRBJ2-1, the CDR3 gives the full variable domain: DSGVTQTPKHLITATGQRVTLRCSPRSGDLSVYWYQQSLDQGLQFLIQYYNGEERAKGNILERFSAQQFPDLHSELNLSSLELGDSALYFCASARRAGGYNEQFFGPGTRLTVL.

The V gene is TRBV4-2, the J gene TRBJ2-7; 7 nucleotides agree with TRBD2. The J segment lost 4 bases and the V segment lost 4 bases, leaving 10 bases of the junction unmatched. The V gene's germline CDR1 is LGHNA and CDR2 YNFKEQ. The CDR3 sequence is 15 residues long. Here the CDR3 reads CASSLGLLGNYEQYF. In nucleotides, the CDR3 is TGTGCCAGCAGCCTGGGACTACTGGGAAATTACGAGCAGTACTTC.

The genes are TRBV9 and TRBJ2-7, with D perhaps TRBD2 (5 bases). Germline CDR1 reads SGDLS; CDR2 reads YYNGEE. The CDR3 has 15 amino acids. Trimming cost V 0 bases and J 7 bases, with 17 bases left between them. The CDR3 region is CASSVENTRREEQYF. The CDR3 DNA reads as TGTGCCAGCAGCGTAGAGAATACTCGAAGGGAGGAGCAGTACTTC.

This sequence joins TRBV6-5 and TRBJ2-3; maybe TRBD2 (6 bases). Germline V gene lookup returns CDR1 MNHEY and CDR2 SVGAGI. The length of the CDR3 is 12 residues. Trimming removed 10 bases at V and 6 bases at J, with 14 bases between. CDR3 sequence (DNA): TGTGCCATCCCACTAGCATGCGATACGCAGTATTTT. Residues: CAIPLACDTQYF.

The genes are TRBV30 and TRBJ1-2; D is uncertain. Germline loops: CDR1 GTSNPN, CDR2 SVGIG (reference sequence). V was trimmed by 0 bases and J by 7 bases, leaving 12 bases between them. This CDR3 comprises 13 residues. Written as DNA, the CDR3 is TGTGCCTGGAGTGTCATCGTAGCTCTTGGCTACACCTTC. Amino acid sequence: CAWSVIVALGYTF.

The gene calls are TRBV7-9 and TRBJ1-2; D possibly corresponds to TRBD1 (5 bases). The CDR3 length is 15 residues. Germline V gives CDR1 SEHNR, CDR2 FQNEAQ (reference sequence). Trimming shortened V by 2 bases and J by 2 bases, and 12 bases separated the two germline ends. CDR3 sequence (DNA): TGTGCCAGCAGCTTACCCCGCGGGGGGAACTATGGCTACACCTTC. Encoded protein: CASSLPRGGNYGYTF.

This clone was observed once. The CDR3 nucleotides read TGTGCCAGCAGTGTGGAGGGGAATGAGCAGTTCTTC. Translation: CASSVEGNEQFF. The chain is built from TRBV2 and TRBJ2-1; D possibly corresponds to TRBD2 (6 bases). The germline V gene encodes CDR1 SNHLY and CDR2 FYNNEI. V was clipped by 4 bases and J by 7 bases, with 8 bases between them. This CDR3 is built from 12 residues.